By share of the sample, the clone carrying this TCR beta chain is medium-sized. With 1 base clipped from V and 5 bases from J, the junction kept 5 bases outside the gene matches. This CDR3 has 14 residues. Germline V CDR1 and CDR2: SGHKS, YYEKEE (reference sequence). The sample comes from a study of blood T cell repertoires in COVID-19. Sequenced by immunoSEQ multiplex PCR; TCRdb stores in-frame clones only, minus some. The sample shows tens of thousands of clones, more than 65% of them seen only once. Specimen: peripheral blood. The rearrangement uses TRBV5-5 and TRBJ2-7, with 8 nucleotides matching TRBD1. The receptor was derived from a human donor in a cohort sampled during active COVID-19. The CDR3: CASSLWTGKDEQYF. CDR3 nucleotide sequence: TGTGCCAGCAGCTTGTGGACAGGGAAGGACGAGCAGTACTTC.